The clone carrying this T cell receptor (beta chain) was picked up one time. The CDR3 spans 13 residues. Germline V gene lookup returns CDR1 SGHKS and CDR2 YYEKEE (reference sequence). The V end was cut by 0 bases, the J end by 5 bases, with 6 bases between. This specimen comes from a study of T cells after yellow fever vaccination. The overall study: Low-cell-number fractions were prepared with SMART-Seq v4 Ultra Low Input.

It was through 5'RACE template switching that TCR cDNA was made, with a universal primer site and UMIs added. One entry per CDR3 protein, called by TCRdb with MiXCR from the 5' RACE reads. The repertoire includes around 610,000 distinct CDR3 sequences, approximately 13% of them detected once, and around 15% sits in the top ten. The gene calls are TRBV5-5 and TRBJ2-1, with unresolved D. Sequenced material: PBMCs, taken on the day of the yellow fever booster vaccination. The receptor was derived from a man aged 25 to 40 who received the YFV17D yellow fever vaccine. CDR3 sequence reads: CASSLDHNNEQFF. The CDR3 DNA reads TGTGCCAGCAGCTTGGATCACAACAATGAGCAGTTCTTC.